These 15 T cell receptor beta chains share one sample of origin, sequenced in a study of CD8+ T cells in alopecia areata. TCR sequencing used cDNA made by reverse transcription of extracted RNA. The assay was immunoSEQ multiplex PCR, and TCRdb's table has in-frame clones only and misses some. The sample yields fewer than 70,000 clones, 40% to 50% seen once. The specimen sequenced was NKG2D-low CD8+ T cells sorted from blood. The source is a human donor with alopecia areata.

This clone was detected only once. The rearrangement links TRBV27 to TRBJ1-5; D not resolved. In germline, CDR1 is MNHEY, CDR2 SMNVEV (reference sequence). Trimming removed 0 bases at V and 2 bases at J, with 11 bases between. This CDR3 contains 16 residues. CDR3 DNA sequence: TGTGCCAGCAGTTTATCCCAGGTCCGGGGCAATCAGCCCCAGCATTTT. Its protein is CASSLSQVRGNQPQHF.

The chain employs TRBV5-6 and TRBJ2-1; 7 nucleotides line up with TRBD1. The V segment lost 4 bases and the J segment 7 bases; nucleotides outside the gene matches: 5. The germline CDR1 and CDR2 sequences are SGHDT and YYEEEE. The CDR3 extends over 13 amino acids. The DNA of the CDR3 is TGTGCCAGCAGCACCGACAGGGCAAATGAGCAGTTCTTC. Translating gives CASSTDRANEQFF.

In this sample, this clone turned up a few times. The J gene is TRBJ1-5, the V gene TRBV7-9; D is undetermined. V shed 5 bases and J shed 0 bases, with 11 bases lying between them. Germline V lookup: CDR1 SEHNR, CDR2 FQNEAQ (reference sequence). The CDR3 has 15 amino acids. DNA of the CDR3: TGTGCCAGCAGCATAGGACCTTATAGCAATCAGCCCCAGCATTTT. Its protein product is CASSIGPYSNQPQHF.

There are a few counts of this clone. In DNA form, the CDR3 reads TGTGCCAGCAGTCGGACTAGCGAGTACGATACGCAGTATTTT. It yields the protein CASSRTSEYDTQYF. The chain employs TRBV28 and TRBJ2-3; 9 bases map to TRBD2. The CDR3 contains 14 residues. Unmatched junction bases numbered 6, after V lost 5 bases and J lost 6 bases. The germline V gene encodes CDR1 MDHEN and CDR2 SYDVKM. The full variable domain, in which reference TRBV28 and TRBJ2-3 provide the parts outside the CDR3, is DVKVTQSSRYLVKRTGEKVFLECVQDMDHENMFWYRQDPGLGLRLIYFSYDVKMKEKGDIPEGYSVSREKKERFSLILESASTNQTSMYLCASSRTSEYDTQYFGPGTRLTVL.

Regarding this clone: This sample also contains other DNA sequences that code for the same CDR3. The chain combines TRBV7-9 with TRBJ2-7, with D unclear. The CDR3 length is 12 residues. The germline V gene has CDR1 SEHNR and CDR2 FQNEAQ (reference sequence). V dropped 1 base and J dropped 2 bases, with 3 bases sitting between them. CDR3 DNA: TGTGCCAGCAGCTTAGGGACCTACGAGCAGTACTTC. It is translated as CASSLGTYEQYF. The full variable domain, completed using reference TRBV7-9 and TRBJ2-7, is DTGVSQNPRHKITKRGQNVTFRCDPISEHNRLYWYRQTLGQGPEFLTYFQNEAQLEKSRLLSDRFSAERPKGSFSTLEIQRTEQGDSAMYLCASSLGTYEQYFGPGTRLTVT.

This clone appeared a single time. The V call is TRBV9, the J call TRBJ2-1; no clear D. This CDR3 region has 12 residues. V gave up 0 bases and J gave up 12 bases, with 10 bases separating them. Per germline, CDR1 SGDLS and CDR2 YYNGEE. DNA of the CDR3: TGTGCCAGCAGCGTAGTTTCCCTATGGCAGTTCTTC. As protein: CASSVVSLWQFF.

DNA for the CDR3: TGTGCCAGCAGGCGGGGACTTCGAGGGGAGCAGTACTTC. Amino acid sequence: CASRRGLRGEQYF. The chain is built from TRBV27 and TRBJ2-7, with D possibly matching TRBD2 (6 bases). The V and J ends lost 6 bases and 7 bases respectively, with 16 bases between them. The CDR3 has 13 amino acids. CDR1 is MNHEY and CDR2 is SMNVEV in the germline V gene (reference sequence).

The J gene is TRBJ2-5, the V gene TRBV7-2; unclear D gene. Trimming left V 4 bases short and J 0 bases short, with 9 bases between. Germline values: CDR1 SGHTA, CDR2 FQGNSA. This CDR3 has 14 amino acids. This CDR3 is CASSSDGNQETQYF. The CDR3, as DNA: TGTGCCAGCAGCTCGGACGGAAACCAAGAGACCCAGTACTTC.

The V gene is TRBV28, the J gene TRBJ2-7; 11 nucleotides line up with TRBD1. The CDR3 runs to 15 residues. From germline, CDR1 is MDHEN and CDR2 SYDVKM. The trim removed 6 bases at V and 0 bases at J, leaving 4 bases unmatched. CDR3 amino acids: CASREGQGVSYEQYF. The CDR3 nucleotides read TGTGCCAGCAGGGAGGGACAGGGGGTCTCCTACGAGCAGTACTTC. The full variable domain, rest sourced from reference TRBV28 and TRBJ2-7, is DVKVTQSSRYLVKRTGEKVFLECVQDMDHENMFWYRQDPGLGLRLIYFSYDVKMKEKGDIPEGYSVSREKKERFSLILESASTNQTSMYLCASREGQGVSYEQYFGPGTRLTVT.

In the case of this clone: Other DNA sequences within the sample encode an identical CDR3. The chain links TRBV15 to TRBJ1-5; D ambiguous. The CDR3 consists of 15 residues. Trimming took off 0 bases at V and 0 bases at J, with 6 bases between the two ends. Germline V gene sequence: CDR1 LNHNV, CDR2 YYDKDF (reference sequence). The CDR3 DNA is TGTGCCACCAGCAGAGACAGGAATAGCAATCAGCCCCAGCATTTT. Translated: CATSRDRNSNQPQHF.

This clone was seen a handful of times. This rearrangement joins TRBV7-9 to TRBJ1-2, with TRBD1 matching 7 bases. This CDR3 has 16 residues. The trim removed 4 bases at V and 4 bases at J, leaving 12 bases unmatched. Germline CDR1 reads SEHNR; CDR2 reads FQNEAQ (reference sequence). The CDR3 region has the DNA TGTGCCAGCAGCTCGCCCTCAACAGGGGACGGCTATGGCTACACCTTC. It translates to CASSSPSTGDGYGYTF.

V gene TRBV15 combines with J gene TRBJ2-4, with a possible D match to TRBD1 (5 bases). Germline V gives CDR1 LNHNV, CDR2 YYDKDF (reference sequence). The CDR3 extends over 16 amino acids. Trimming left V 5 bases short and J 4 bases short, with 18 bases between. CDR3 loop: CATSERIGDRKNIQYF. In DNA, the CDR3 is TGTGCCACCAGCGAACGGATAGGAGACAGAAAAAACATTCAGTACTTC. Filled out from reference TRBV15 and TRBJ2-4, the complete variable domain reads DAMVIQNPRYQVTQFGKPVTLSCSQTLNHNVMYWYQQKSSQAPKLLFHYYDKDFNNEADTPDNFQSRRPNTSFCFLDIRSPGLGDTAMYLCATSERIGDRKNIQYFGAGTRLSVL.

This chain uses TRBV5-1 with TRBJ1-1; D gene unclear. Germline V gene data show CDR1 as SGHRS and CDR2 as YFSETQ. V dropped 0 bases and J dropped 5 bases, with 11 bases sitting between them. CDR3 length equals 14 residues. In DNA form, the CDR3 reads TGCGCCAGCAGCTTGGGGAGAGGGAAGACTGAAGCTTTCTTT. It yields the protein CASSLGRGKTEAFF.

V is TRBV5-1 and J is TRBJ2-7; TRBD1 matches at 8 bases. V was pared by 8 bases and J by 1 base, with 5 bases of the junction left unmatched. CDR3 size: 13 residues. Germline V CDR1 and CDR2: SGHRS, YFSETQ. The CDR3 DNA sequence: TGCGCCAGTGCCCAGGGGGCATCCTACGAGCAGTACTTC. Protein product: CASAQGASYEQYF.

The count of this clone is one. This chain joins TRBV4-1 and TRBJ1-1, with D possibly TRBD1 on 5 matching bases. Per the germline V gene, CDR1 is MGHRA and CDR2 is YSYEKL. This CDR3 is 16 amino acids long. Deletions cut 2 bases from V and 4 bases from J, with 17 bases between. The CDR3 spells CASSQLIDGGATEAFF. In DNA, the CDR3 is TGCGCCAGCAGCCAACTCATCGACGGAGGGGCCACTGAAGCTTTCTTT.